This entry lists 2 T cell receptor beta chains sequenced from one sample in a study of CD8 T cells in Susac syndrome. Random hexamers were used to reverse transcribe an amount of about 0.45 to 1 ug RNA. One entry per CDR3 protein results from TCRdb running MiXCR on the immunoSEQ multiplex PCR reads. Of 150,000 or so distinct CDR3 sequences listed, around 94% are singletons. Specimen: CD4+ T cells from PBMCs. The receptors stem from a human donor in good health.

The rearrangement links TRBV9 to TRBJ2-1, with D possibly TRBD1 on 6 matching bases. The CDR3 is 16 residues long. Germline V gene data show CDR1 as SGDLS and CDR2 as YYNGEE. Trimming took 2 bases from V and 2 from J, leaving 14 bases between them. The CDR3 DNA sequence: TGTGCCAGCAGCGTCGACAGGCGAGGGGCCTACAATGAGCAGTTCTTC. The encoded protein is CASSVDRRGAYNEQFF.

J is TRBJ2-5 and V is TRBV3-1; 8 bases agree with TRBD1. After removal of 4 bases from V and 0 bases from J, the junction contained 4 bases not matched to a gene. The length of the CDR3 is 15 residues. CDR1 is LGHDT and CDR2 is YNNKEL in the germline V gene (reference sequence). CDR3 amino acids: CASSPGGADQETQYF. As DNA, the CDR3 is TGTGCCAGCAGCCCAGGGGGCGCTGACCAAGAGACCCAGTACTTC.